The clone carrying this T cell receptor (beta chain) was observed a few times. Trimming cost V 1 base and J 8 bases, with 6 bases left between them. Germline lookup yields CDR1 SGHAT and CDR2 FQNNGV. The CDR3 totals 12 residues. MiXCR was run by TCRdb on the RT-PCR reads, yielding one entry per CDR3 protein. This sample carries around 180,000 distinct CDR3 sequences, about 9% of them seen once, and the ten largest clones take approximately 11%. This sample is drawn from a study of response to subunit inactivated influenza vaccine. This material consisted of non-naive T cells sorted from PBMCs, taken on the day of vaccination. This TCR was sampled from a man between 45 and 60 years old who received an inactivated influenza vaccine. The chain combines TRBV11-2 with TRBJ2-1; D is undetermined. In DNA form, the CDR3 reads TGTGCCAGCAGCTTAGGGGTATATGAGCAGTTCTTC. Translated, it gives CASSLGVYEQFF.